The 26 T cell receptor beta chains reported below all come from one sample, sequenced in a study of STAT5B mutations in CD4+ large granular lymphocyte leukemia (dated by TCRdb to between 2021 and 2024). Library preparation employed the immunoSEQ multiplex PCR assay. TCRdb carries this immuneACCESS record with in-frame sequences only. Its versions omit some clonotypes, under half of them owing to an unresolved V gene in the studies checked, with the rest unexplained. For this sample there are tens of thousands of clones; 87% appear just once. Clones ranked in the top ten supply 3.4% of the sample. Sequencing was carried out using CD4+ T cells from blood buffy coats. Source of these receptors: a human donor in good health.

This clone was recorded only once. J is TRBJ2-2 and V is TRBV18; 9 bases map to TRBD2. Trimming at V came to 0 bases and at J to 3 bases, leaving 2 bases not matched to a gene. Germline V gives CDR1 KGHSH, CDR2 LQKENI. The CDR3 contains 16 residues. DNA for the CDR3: TGTGCCAGCTCACCACCAGGCGGGAGGGACACCGGGGAGCTGTTTTTT. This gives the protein CASSPPGGRDTGELFF.

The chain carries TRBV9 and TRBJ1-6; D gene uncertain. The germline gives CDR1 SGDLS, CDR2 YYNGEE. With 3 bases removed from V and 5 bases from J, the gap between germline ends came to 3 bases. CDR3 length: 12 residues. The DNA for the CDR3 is TGTGCCAGCAGCGGACATAATTCACCCCTCCACTTT. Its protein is CASSGHNSPLHF.

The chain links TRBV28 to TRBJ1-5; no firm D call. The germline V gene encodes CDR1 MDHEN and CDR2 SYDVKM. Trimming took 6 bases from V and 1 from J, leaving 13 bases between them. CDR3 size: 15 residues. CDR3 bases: TGTGCCAGCAGAAACGACGGACGGAGCAATCAGCCCCAGCATTTT. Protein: CASRNDGRSNQPQHF. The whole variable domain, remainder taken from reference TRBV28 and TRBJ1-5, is DVKVTQSSRYLVKRTGEKVFLECVQDMDHENMFWYRQDPGLGLRLIYFSYDVKMKEKGDIPEGYSVSREKKERFSLILESASTNQTSMYLCASRNDGRSNQPQHFGDGTRLSIL.

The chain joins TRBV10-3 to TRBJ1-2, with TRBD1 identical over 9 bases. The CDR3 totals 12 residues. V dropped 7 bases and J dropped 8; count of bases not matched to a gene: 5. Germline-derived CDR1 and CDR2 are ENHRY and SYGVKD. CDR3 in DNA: TGTGCCATCACCGGGACAGGGAAAGGCTACACCTTC. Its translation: CAITGTGKGYTF.

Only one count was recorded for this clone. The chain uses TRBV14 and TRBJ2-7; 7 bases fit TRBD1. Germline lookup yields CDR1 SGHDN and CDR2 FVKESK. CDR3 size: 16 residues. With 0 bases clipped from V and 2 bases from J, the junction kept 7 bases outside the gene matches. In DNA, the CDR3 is TGTGCCAGCAGCCAAGATATATGGGGACAGACCTACGAGCAGTACTTC. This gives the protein CASSQDIWGQTYEQYF.

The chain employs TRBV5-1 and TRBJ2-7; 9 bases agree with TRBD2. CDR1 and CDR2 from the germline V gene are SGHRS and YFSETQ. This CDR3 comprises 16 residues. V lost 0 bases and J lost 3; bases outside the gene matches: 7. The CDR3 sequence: CASSLEPAGGYYEQYF. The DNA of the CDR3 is TGCGCCAGCAGCTTGGAACCAGCGGGAGGCTACTACGAGCAGTACTTC. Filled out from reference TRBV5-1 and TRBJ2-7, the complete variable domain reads KAGVTQTPRYLIKTRGQQVTLSCSPISGHRSVSWYQQTPGQGLQFLFEYFSETQRNKGNFPGRFSGRQFSNSRSEMNVSTLELGDSALYLCASSLEPAGGYYEQYFGPGTRLTVT.

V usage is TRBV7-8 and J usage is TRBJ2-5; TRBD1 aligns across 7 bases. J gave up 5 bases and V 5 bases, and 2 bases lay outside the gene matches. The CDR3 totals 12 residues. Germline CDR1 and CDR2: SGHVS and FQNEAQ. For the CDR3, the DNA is TGTGCCAGCAGCATACAGGGGGAGACCCAGTACTTC. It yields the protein CASSIQGETQYF.

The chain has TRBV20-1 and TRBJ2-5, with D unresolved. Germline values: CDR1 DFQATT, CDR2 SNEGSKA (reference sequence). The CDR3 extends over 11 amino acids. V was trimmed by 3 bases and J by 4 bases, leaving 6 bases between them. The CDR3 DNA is TGCAGTGCTAGGGGTGCAGAGACCCAGTACTTC. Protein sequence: CSARGAETQYF.

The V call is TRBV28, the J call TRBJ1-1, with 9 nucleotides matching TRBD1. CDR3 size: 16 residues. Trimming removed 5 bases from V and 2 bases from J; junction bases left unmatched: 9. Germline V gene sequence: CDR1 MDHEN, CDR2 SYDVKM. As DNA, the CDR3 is TGTGCCAGCAGTCGCCGACAGGGGGTCGGAAACACTGAAGCTTTCTTT. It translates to CASSRRQGVGNTEAFF.

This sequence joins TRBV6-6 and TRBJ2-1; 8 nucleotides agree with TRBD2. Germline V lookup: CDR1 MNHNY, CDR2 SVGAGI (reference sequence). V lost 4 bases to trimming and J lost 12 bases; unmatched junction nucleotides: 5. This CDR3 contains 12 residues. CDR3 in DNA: TGTGCCAGCAGTTTACTAGCGGACCGGCAGTTCTTC. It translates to CASSLLADRQFF.

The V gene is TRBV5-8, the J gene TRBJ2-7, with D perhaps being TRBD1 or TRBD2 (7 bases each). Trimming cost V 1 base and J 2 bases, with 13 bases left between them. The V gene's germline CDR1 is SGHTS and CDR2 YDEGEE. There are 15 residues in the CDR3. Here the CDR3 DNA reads TGTGCCAGCAGCTTGAACCAGGGGGGGGCCTACGAGCAGTACTTC. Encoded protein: CASSLNQGGAYEQYF.

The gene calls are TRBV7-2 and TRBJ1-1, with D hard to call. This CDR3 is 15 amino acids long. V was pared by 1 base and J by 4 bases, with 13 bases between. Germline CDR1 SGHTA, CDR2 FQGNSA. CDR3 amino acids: CASSLVGSSSTEAFF. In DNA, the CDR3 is TGTGCCAGCAGCTTAGTCGGCAGTTCAAGCACTGAAGCTTTCTTT.

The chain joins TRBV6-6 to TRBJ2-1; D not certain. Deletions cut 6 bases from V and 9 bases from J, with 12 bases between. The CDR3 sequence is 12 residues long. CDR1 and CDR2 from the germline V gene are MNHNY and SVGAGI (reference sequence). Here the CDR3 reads CASSRSGREQFF. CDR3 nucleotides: TGTGCCAGCAGCCGTTCCGGGCGTGAGCAGTTCTTC.

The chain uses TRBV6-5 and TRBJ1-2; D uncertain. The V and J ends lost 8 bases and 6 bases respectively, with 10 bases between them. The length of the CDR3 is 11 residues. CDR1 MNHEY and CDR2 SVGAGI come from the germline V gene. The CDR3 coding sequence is TGTGCCAGCCTAGCGAGGGATGGCTACACCTTC. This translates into CASLARDGYTF.

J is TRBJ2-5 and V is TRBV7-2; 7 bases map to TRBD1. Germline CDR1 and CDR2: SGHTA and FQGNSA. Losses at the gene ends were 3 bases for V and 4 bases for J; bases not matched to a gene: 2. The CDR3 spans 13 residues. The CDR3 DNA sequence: TGTGCCAGCAGCTTTGGACAGGCAGAGACCCAGTACTTC. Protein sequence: CASSFGQAETQYF.

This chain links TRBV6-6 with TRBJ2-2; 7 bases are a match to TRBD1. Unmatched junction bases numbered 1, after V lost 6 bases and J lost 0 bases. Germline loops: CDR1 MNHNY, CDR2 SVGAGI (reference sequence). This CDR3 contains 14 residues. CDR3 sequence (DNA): TGTGCCAGCAGAGGACAGGCGAACACCGGGGAGCTGTTTTTT. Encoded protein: CASRGQANTGELFF.

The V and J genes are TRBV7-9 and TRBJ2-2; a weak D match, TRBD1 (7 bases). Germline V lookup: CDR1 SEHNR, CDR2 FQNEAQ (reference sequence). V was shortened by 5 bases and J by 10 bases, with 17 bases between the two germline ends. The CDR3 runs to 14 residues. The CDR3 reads CASSIRTGGEELFF. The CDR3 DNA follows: TGTGCCAGCAGCATAAGGACAGGAGGGGAGGAGCTGTTTTTT. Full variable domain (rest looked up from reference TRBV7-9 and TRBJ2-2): DTGVSQNPRHKITKRGQNVTFRCDPISEHNRLYWYRQTLGQGPEFLTYFQNEAQLEKSRLLSDRFSAERPKGSFSTLEIQRTEQGDSAMYLCASSIRTGGEELFFGEGSRLTVL.

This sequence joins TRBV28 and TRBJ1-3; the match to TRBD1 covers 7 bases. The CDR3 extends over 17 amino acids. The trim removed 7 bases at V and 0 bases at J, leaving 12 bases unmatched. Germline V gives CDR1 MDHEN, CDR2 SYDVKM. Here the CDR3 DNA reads TGTGCCAGCAATGCACAGGGGCCGTTCAGCTCTGGAAACACCATATATTTT. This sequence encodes CASNAQGPFSSGNTIYF.

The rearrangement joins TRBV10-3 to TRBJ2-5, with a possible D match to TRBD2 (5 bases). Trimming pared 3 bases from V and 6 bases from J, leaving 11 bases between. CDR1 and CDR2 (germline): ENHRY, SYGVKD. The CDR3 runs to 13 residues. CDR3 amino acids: CAISDRGPKTQYF. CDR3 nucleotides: TGTGCCATCAGTGATCGGGGTCCCAAGACCCAGTACTTC.

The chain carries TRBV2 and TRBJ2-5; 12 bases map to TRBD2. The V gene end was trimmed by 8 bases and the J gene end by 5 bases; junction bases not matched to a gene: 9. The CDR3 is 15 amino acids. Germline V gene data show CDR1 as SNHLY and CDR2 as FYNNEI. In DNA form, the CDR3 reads TGTGCCAGCGAACCCTCGACTAGCGGGAGTGAGACCCAGTACTTC. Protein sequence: CASEPSTSGSETQYF.

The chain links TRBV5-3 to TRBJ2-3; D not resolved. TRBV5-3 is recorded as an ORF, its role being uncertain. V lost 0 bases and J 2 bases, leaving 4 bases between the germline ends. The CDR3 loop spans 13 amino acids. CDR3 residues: CARSLGFTDTQYF. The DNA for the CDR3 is TGTGCCAGAAGCTTGGGCTTCACAGATACGCAGTATTTT.

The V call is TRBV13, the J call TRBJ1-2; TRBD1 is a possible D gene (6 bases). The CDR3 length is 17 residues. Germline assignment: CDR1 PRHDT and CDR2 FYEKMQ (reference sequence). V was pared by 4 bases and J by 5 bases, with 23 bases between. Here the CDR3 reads CASSSRQGRSELYGYTF. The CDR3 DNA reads TGTGCCAGCAGCTCCCGGCAGGGGAGGTCGGAACTATATGGCTACACCTTC.

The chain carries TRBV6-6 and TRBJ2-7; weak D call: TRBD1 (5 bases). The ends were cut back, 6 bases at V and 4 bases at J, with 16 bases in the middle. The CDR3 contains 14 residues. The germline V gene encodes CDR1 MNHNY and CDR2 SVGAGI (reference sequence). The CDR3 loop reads CASSPSRPGYEQYF. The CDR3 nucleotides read TGTGCCAGCAGCCCCAGCCGCCCAGGGTACGAGCAGTACTTC.

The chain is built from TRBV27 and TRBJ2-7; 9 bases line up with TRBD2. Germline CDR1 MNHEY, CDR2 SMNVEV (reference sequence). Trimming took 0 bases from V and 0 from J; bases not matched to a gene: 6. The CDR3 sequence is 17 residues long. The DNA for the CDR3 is TGTGCCAGCAGTTTATCGACTAGCGGAACGAGCTCCTACGAGCAGTACTTC. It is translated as CASSLSTSGTSSYEQYF.

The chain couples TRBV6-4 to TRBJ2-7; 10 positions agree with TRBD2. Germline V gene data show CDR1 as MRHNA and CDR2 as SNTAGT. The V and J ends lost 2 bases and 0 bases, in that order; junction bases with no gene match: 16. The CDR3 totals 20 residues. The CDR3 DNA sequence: TGTGCCAGCAGTGACGTAGGAACTAGCGGGAATCACCGCGGCTCCTACGAGCAGTACTTC. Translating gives CASSDVGTSGNHRGSYEQYF.

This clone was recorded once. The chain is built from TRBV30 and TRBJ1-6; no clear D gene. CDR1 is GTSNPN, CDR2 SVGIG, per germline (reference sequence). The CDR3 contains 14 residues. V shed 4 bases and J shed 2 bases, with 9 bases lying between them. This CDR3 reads CAWTRAPYNSPLHF. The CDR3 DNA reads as TGTGCCTGGACCCGGGCCCCCTATAATTCACCCCTCCACTTT.